The rows below give T cell receptor beta chains drawn from one sample of a study of blood T cell repertoires in COVID-19. Sequencing used immunoSEQ multiplex PCR; TCRdb keeps in-frame clones, though not all of them. The sample holds around 220,000 clones, 70% to 85% seen once. The sequenced sample was peripheral blood. Every receptor here comes from a woman aged 40 to 50 with active or convalescent COVID-19. Each CDR3 is given with its conserved first and last residue.

v_call: TRBV28; j_call: TRBJ2-6; cdr3_aa: CASSPSRGSGANVLTF
v_call: TRBV5-5; j_call: TRBJ1-2; cdr3_aa: CASSLTFNYGYTF
v_call: TRBV5-6; j_call: TRBJ2-2; cdr3_aa: CASSPAGGANTGELFF
v_call: TRBV5-1; j_call: TRBJ2-2; cdr3_aa: CASSLRTSATGELFF
v_call: TRBV28; j_call: TRBJ1-5; cdr3_aa: CASSSRSRSNQPQHF
v_call: TRBV30; j_call: TRBJ1-1; cdr3_aa: CAWSTFSYTEAFF
v_call: TRBV3-1/TRBV3-2; j_call: TRBJ1-2; cdr3_aa: CASSLHGTGEQTF
v_call: TRBV28; j_call: TRBJ1-6; cdr3_aa: CASSLIGRGSNSPLHF
v_call: TRBV6-5; j_call: TRBJ1-1; cdr3_aa: CASSYSGGEAEAFF
v_call: TRBV24-1; j_call: TRBJ1-4; cdr3_aa: CATSDQQGAGEKLFF
v_call: TRBV29-1; j_call: TRBJ1-1; cdr3_aa: CSFGGLGGWNTEAFF
v_call: TRBV12-3/TRBV12-4; j_call: TRBJ2-7; cdr3_aa: CASSITYEQYF
v_call: TRBV7-9; j_call: TRBJ1-4; cdr3_aa: CASSLTTGNEKLFF
v_call: TRBV4-1; j_call: TRBJ2-1; cdr3_aa: CASSQDRASGTYNEQFF
v_call: TRBV11-3; j_call: TRBJ2-7; cdr3_aa: CASSFQQGFEQYF
v_call: TRBV5-1; j_call: TRBJ2-2; cdr3_aa: CASSLGQNTGELFF
v_call: TRBV9; j_call: TRBJ1-2; cdr3_aa: CASSASGSGYTF
v_call: TRBV4-1; j_call: TRBJ1-6; cdr3_aa: CASSGFQGANNSPLHF
v_call: TRBV5-4; j_call: TRBJ2-3; cdr3_aa: CATFMGGDPSTDTQYF
v_call: TRBV6-4; j_call: TRBJ2-3; cdr3_aa: CASSDGGAGDTQYF